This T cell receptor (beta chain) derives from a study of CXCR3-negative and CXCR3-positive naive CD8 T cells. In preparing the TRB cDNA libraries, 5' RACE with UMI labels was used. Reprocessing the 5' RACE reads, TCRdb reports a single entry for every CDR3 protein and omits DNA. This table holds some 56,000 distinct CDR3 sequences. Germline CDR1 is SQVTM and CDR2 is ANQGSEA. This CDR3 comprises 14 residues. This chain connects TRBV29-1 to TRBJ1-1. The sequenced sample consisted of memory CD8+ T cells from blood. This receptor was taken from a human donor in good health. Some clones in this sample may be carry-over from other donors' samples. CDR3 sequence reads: CSVEGVVSGTEAFF.